This T cell receptor beta chain was captured by sequencing in a study of T-cell memory formation after mild COVID-19. A single record per CDR3 protein comes from TCRdb applying MiXCR to the 5' RACE reads. Of fewer than 700,000 distinct CDR3 sequences listed, about 20% are singletons. This clonotype occurred a few times. CDR3 size: 15 residues. Germline V gives CDR1 ENHRY, CDR2 SYGVKD. Germline trimming cut 3 bases from V and 2 bases from J; bases unmatched to any gene: 5. The specimen sequenced was PBMCs or a T cell subset sorted from them (not recorded which). V and J are TRBV10-3 and TRBJ2-5, with TRBD2 matching over 8 bases. This clonotype was sampled from an adult woman who had mild COVID-19 (a few samples of this study predate the infection). Cell type and time point are not known. CDR3 sequence reads: CAISDGASGQETQYF. CDR3 DNA sequence: TGTGCCATCAGTGACGGGGCTAGCGGGCAAGAGACCCAGTACTTC.